One sample yielded the 15 T cell receptor beta chains listed below, sequenced in a study of T cell clonality in common variable immunodeficiency. Generated by immunoSEQ multiplex PCR, the TCRdb table keeps only in-frame clones and is missing some. The sample contains approximately 35,000 clones, none occurring once; about 6.1% lies in the top ten. The study, taken as a whole, reports: Fewer deletions and N-nucleotide insertions were reportedly seen in common variable immunodeficiency TCR beta sequences.

Antigens for these TCRs are unknown. The sample was peripheral blood mononuclear cells. The receptors were sampled from a human donor with common variable immunodeficiency.

On this clone: Coverage ceases 3 residues before the CDR3 finishes, and the germline J gene fills in the end. The chain recombines TRBV5-1 with TRBJ2-2, with TRBD2 matching 13 bases. Trimming cost V 4 bases and J 2 bases; bases outside gene matches: 2. Germline values: CDR1 SGHRS, CDR2 YFSETQ. The CDR3 sequence is 16 residues long. CDR3: CASSRTSGGNTGELFF. CDR3 DNA (partial): TGCGCCAGCAGCAGGACTAGCGGGGGAAACACCGGGGAG.

A remark on this clone: The read finishes 3 residues shy of the CDR3 end, and the germline J gene is used to complete it. V and J are TRBV19 and TRBJ2-5; TRBD2 matches at 10 bases. Germline assignment: CDR1 LNHDA and CDR2 SQIVND (reference sequence). The CDR3 covers 17 residues. V lost 3 bases to trimming and J lost 0 bases; unmatched junction nucleotides: 7. This CDR3 is CASSIGGLAGDQETQYF. CDR3 bases read: TGTGCCAGTAGTATTGGGGGGCTAGCGGGGGACCAAGAGACC.

The sample holds a few counts of this clone. CDR3 region: CAWSSGDTGELFF. CDR3 DNA, as far as it was read: TGTGCCTGGAGTAGCGGCGACACCGGGGAG. The V gene is TRBV30, the J gene TRBJ2-2, with D possibly TRBD2 on 5 matching bases. From the germline J gene comes the end of the CDR3, since the read stops 3 residues before it. The germline CDR1 and CDR2 sequences are GTSNPN and SVGIG (reference sequence). V was shortened by 2 bases and J by 3 bases, with 7 bases between the two germline ends. The CDR3 runs to 13 residues.

In this sample, this clone turned up many times. The CDR3 end lies 3 residues beyond the end of the read and is filled in from the germline J gene. V and J are TRBV6-2 or TRBV6-3 and TRBJ2-5; TRBD2 might be the D (6 bases). The germline V gene has CDR1 MNHEY and CDR2 SVGEGT. This CDR3 has 13 amino acids. The ends were cut back, 6 bases at V and 4 bases at J, with 12 bases in the middle. CDR3 DNA, as far as it was read: TGTGCCAGCAGCCCTGTGGGGGGAGAGACC. This translates into CASSPVGGET. In full, the CDR3 reads CASSPVGGETQYF.

To note about this clone: The read gets to within 3 residues of the CDR3 end, and the germline J gene fills in the rest. The chain employs TRBV5-1 and TRBJ2-5, with 9 bases fitting TRBD2. Germline CDR1 reads SGHRS; CDR2 reads YFSETQ. This CDR3 has 14 residues. V dropped 4 bases and J dropped 1; count of bases not matched to a gene: 2. CDR3 loop: CASSDSGGQETQYF. CDR3 bases read: TGCGCCAGCAGCGATAGCGGGGGCCAAGAGACC.

On this clone itself: From the germline J gene comes the end of the CDR3, since the read stops 3 residues before it. The chain couples TRBV2 to TRBJ2-1, with unresolved D. From germline, CDR1 is SNHLY and CDR2 FYNNEI. The CDR3 has 13 amino acids. The V end lost 4 bases, the J end lost 8 bases, and 12 bases lay between the germline ends. The DNA read from the CDR3 is TGTGCCAGCAGTGTAATTAGCTGGGATGAG. This codes for CASSVISWDE. The entire CDR3 protein reads CASSVISWDEQFF.

In its sample, this clone was seen a few times. The CDR3 goes on 3 residues after the read ends, and that part is filled in from the germline J gene. The chain is built from TRBV20-1 and TRBJ2-5, with TRBD2 matching over 11 bases. The CDR3 spans 15 residues. V gave up 2 bases and J gave up 4 bases; unmatched junction bases: 6. Germline CDR1 is DFQATT and CDR2 is SNEGSKA (reference sequence). CDR3 amino acids: CSARLLAGGTETQYF. CDR3 DNA, as far as it was read: TGCAGTGCTAGATTGCTAGCGGGGGGTACAGAGACC.

Comments on this clone: Coverage ceases 3 residues before the CDR3 finishes, and the germline J gene fills in the end. The rearrangement uses TRBV30 and TRBJ1-4; 11 bases are shared with TRBD1. This CDR3 is 15 amino acids long. V dropped 3 bases and J dropped 8; count of bases not matched to a gene: 8. CDR1 is GTSNPN, CDR2 SVGIG, per germline (reference sequence). Here the CDR3 reads CAWSAMDRGREKLFF. The covered CDR3 bases are TGTGCCTGGAGCGCCATGGACAGGGGGCGGGAAAAA.

CDR3 sequence: CASSEATGPNEQFF. CDR3 bases read: TGTGCCAGCAGTGAAGCGACAGGGCCCAATGAG. The chain links TRBV2 to TRBJ2-1; 7 bases are shared with TRBD1. The read ends 3 residues early relative to the CDR3; the germline J gene fills the gap. V lost 0 bases and J lost 6; bases outside the gene matches: 2. This CDR3 is 14 amino acids long. The germline gives CDR1 SNHLY, CDR2 FYNNEI.

In this sample, this clone turned up a few times. The read is 3 residues too short to cover the CDR3 end, so that end is filled in from the germline J gene. The V call is TRBV30, the J call TRBJ2-5, with D possibly TRBD1 on 5 matching bases. V dropped 3 bases and J dropped 1 base, with 15 bases sitting between them. Germline V lookup: CDR1 GTSNPN, CDR2 SVGIG (reference sequence). The CDR3 sequence is 15 residues long. CDR3 bases read: TGTGCCTGGAGCGCCACCCCTGACAGCCAAGAGACC. This codes for CAWSATPDSQET. From start to end, the CDR3 is CAWSATPDSQETQYF.

As to this clone: The CDR3 end lies 3 residues beyond the end of the read and is filled in from the germline J gene. The rearrangement links TRBV19 to TRBJ2-5, with 11 nucleotides matching TRBD2. Unmatched junction bases numbered 2, after V lost 4 bases and J lost 4 bases. The germline V gene has CDR1 LNHDA and CDR2 SQIVND (reference sequence). This CDR3 region has 14 residues. The covered CDR3 bases are TGTGCCAGTAGTAGTAGCGGGGGGGGAGAGACC. Translating gives CASSSSGGGET. The entire CDR3 sequence reads CASSSSGGGETQYF.

This clone was counted between two and nine times. From the germline J gene comes the end of the CDR3, since the read stops 3 residues before it. V usage is TRBV13 and J usage is TRBJ2-5; 15 bases are a match to TRBD2. The CDR3 extends over 17 amino acids. The V gene's germline CDR1 is PRHDT and CDR2 FYEKMQ (reference sequence). The V segment lost 6 bases and the J segment 4 bases; nucleotides outside the gene matches: 9. Incomplete CDR3 DNA: TGTGCCAGCAGTGGTGGACTAGCGGGGGGGCTGGGAGAGACC. Protein: CASSGGLAGGLGET. In full, the CDR3 reads CASSGGLAGGLGETQYF.

The sample holds many counts of this clone. Read data end 3 residues before the CDR3 end; the end is taken from the germline J gene. The chain carries TRBV2 and TRBJ1-1; D unclear. CDR1 is SNHLY and CDR2 is FYNNEI in the germline V gene. The V end lost 6 bases, the J end lost 0 bases, and 8 bases lay between the germline ends. This CDR3 contains 13 residues. CDR3 DNA (partial): TGTGCCAGCAGAGGCAGTTTGAACACTGAA. Protein: CASRGSLNTE. The whole CDR3 is CASRGSLNTEAFF. The full variable domain, in which reference TRBV2 and TRBJ1-1 provide the parts outside the CDR3, is EPEVTQTPSHQVTQMGQEVILRCVPISNHLYFYWYRQILGQKVEFLVSFYNNEISEKSEIFDDQFSVERPDGSNFTLKIRSTKLEDSAMYFCASRGSLNTEAFFGQGTRLTVV.

This clone was seen many times. The CDR3 extends 3 residues past the end of the read, so its final part is completed from the germline J gene. The V gene is TRBV20-1, the J gene TRBJ2-7; perhaps TRBD2 as D (5 bases). The V gene lost 3 bases and the J gene lost 1 base, with 13 bases spanning the gap. Germline loops: CDR1 DFQATT, CDR2 SNEGSKA (reference sequence). The CDR3 loop spans 14 amino acids. The chain's CDR3 is CSARSTRWSYEQYF. Partial CDR3 DNA: TGCAGTGCTAGGTCAACTAGATGGTCCTACGAG.

This clone has at least ten counts. Coverage ceases 3 residues before the CDR3 finishes, and the germline J gene fills in the end. V gene TRBV2 combines with J gene TRBJ2-2; 9 nucleotides line up with TRBD2. Germline CDR1 reads SNHLY; CDR2 reads FYNNEI. The V and J ends lost 2 bases and 6 bases, in that order; junction bases with no gene match: 7. The CDR3 totals 16 residues. The CDR3 bases that were read are TGTGCCAGCAGTGAACGGGCGCGGGGGGGCCCCGGGGAG. This sequence encodes CASSERARGGPGE. The CDR3 reads in full as CASSERARGGPGELFF.